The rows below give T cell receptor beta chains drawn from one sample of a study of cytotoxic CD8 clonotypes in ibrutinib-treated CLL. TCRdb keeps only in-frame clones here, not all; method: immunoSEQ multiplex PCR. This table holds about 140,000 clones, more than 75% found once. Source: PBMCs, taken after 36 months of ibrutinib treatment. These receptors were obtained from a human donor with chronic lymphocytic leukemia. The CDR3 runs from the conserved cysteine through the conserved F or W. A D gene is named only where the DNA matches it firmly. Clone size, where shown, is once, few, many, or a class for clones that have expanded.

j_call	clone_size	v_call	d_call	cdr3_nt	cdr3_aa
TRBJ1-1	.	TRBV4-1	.	TGCGCCAGCAGCCCTGGGGTTACCTACCTGGGAACTGAAGCTTTCTTT	CASSPGVTYLGTEAFF
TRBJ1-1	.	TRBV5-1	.	TGCGCCAGCAGCTTCGAGGCGGTGCTTGTTGGGACTGAAGCTTTCTTT	CASSFEAVLVGTEAFF
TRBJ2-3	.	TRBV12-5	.	TGTGCTAGTGGTCCTGACGGCCCTAGCACAGATACGCAGTATTTT	CASGPDGPSTDTQYF
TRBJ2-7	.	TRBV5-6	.	TGTGCCAGCAGTTTTGGGACGAACGAGCAGTACTTC	CASSFGTNEQYF
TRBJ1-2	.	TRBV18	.	TGTGCCAGCTCACCAGAGGGGCAGGGTGGCTACACCTTC	CASSPEGQGGYTF
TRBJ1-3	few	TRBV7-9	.	TGTGCCAGCAGCTTTAGTGGAAACACCATATATTTT	CASSFSGNTIYF
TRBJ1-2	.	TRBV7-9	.	TGTGTTTGGGCGGCGGATAACTATGGCTACACCTTC	CVWAADNYGYTF
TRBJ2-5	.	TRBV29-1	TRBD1	TGCAGCGTTGGGGACAGGGGGCAGGAGACCCAGTACTTC	CSVGDRGQETQYF
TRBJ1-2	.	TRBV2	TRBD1	TGTGCCAGCAAGGGCGACAGGGCCTATGGCTACACCTTC	CASKGDRAYGYTF
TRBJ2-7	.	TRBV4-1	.	TGCGCCAGCAGCCCCTCCCGACCGCGGGTCGAGCAGTACTTC	CASSPSRPRVEQYF
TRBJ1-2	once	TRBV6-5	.	TGTGCCAGCAGTTACGTGGCGAGCGCTAACTATGGCTACACCTTC	CASSYVASANYGYTF
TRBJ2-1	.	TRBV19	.	TGTGCCAGTAGTATCGCGGCAGGTCATGAGCAGTTCTTC	CASSIAAGHEQFF
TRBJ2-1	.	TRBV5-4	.	TGTGCCAGCAGCCAGTTAGACTACAATGAGCAGTTCTTC	CASSQLDYNEQFF
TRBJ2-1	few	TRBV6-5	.	TGTGCCAGCAGTTCGGATCCCCCCCATGAGCAGTTCTTC	CASSSDPPHEQFF